This paragraph covers one T cell receptor beta chain sequence. This record belongs to a study of cytomegalovirus exposure and HLA in healthy donors. This PCR relied on a set of 60 Vbeta primers and 13 Jbeta primers. Assay used: immunoSEQ multiplex PCR; TCRdb lists only in-frame clones, some missing. The data contain over 150,000 clones, around 86% of them singletons. Trimming left V 3 bases short and J 7 bases short, with 10 bases between. Per the germline V gene, CDR1 is DFQATT and CDR2 is SNEGSKA (reference sequence). There are 11 residues in the CDR3. The chain links TRBV20-1 to TRBJ2-7; possibly TRBD1 for D (5 bases). The sequencing input was PBMCs. The TCR originated in a woman in her 50s in good health and CMV-seropositive. DNA for the CDR3: TGCAGTGCTAGGGTACAGGAGGAGCAGTACTTC. Its translation is CSARVQEEQYF.